This T cell receptor beta chain was identified in a study of blood T cell repertoires in COVID-19. Ages ranged from roughly 18 to 100 years, with residence in 24 US areas. The table came from immunoSEQ multiplex PCR; TCRdb's copy has only in-frame clones and leaves some out. The profile shows 350,000 or so clones, almost 90% of them singletons. This clonotype originated in a woman younger than 45 who had been exposed to COVID-19. The sample taken for sequencing was PBMCs or T cells enriched from blood (not recorded which).

In DNA form, the CDR3 reads TGTGCCAGCTCACCCAGTACCCCCGGAGAGAACACTGAAGCTTTCTTT. It specifies CASSPSTPGENTEAFF. V is TRBV18 and J is TRBJ1-1; D gene unclear. The CDR3 runs 16 residues. The V gene's germline CDR1 is KGHSH and CDR2 LQKENI. Trimming removed 3 bases from V and 1 base from J, with 15 bases in between.